Listed here are 32 T cell receptor beta chains from one sample, sequenced in a study of regulatory T cells in long-lasting Graves disease. CDR3 regions were amplified by Arm-PCR using iRepertoire HTBI primers to build TCR beta libraries. Via MiXCR, TCRdb re-called the multiplex PCR reads, giving one row per CDR3 protein. Here the sample spans a few hundred thousand distinct CDR3 sequences, 15% to 20% being singletons. Described time point: newly diagnosed GD, antithyroid drugs for less than 3 months. The authors made the TCR library using RNA they extracted from PBMCs. These data were also filed under a second study, of T cells in Graves' hyperthyroidism and ophthalmopathy.

The input for sequencing was peripheral blood mononuclear cells (PBMCs), taken at new diagnosis, from a patient treated with antithyroid drugs. The receptors stem from a woman aged 25 to 39 with Graves disease.

This clonotype was found a few times. The chain links TRBV12-3 or TRBV12-4 to TRBJ2-5; 8 bases align to TRBD1. The CDR3 totals 15 residues. The J segment lost 5 bases and the V segment lost 3 bases, leaving 8 bases of the junction unmatched. The CDR3 reads CASSLDRATVETQYF. The CDR3, as DNA: TGTGCCAGCAGTTTGGACAGGGCTACGGTGGAGACCCAGTACTTC.

This clonotype was picked up many times. The CDR3 sequence: CAIRGANTEAFF. DNA for the CDR3: TGTGCCATCAGGGGGGCGAACACTGAAGCTTTCTTT. The rearrangement links TRBV6-1 to TRBJ1-1; the match to TRBD1 covers 7 bases. J was trimmed by 1 base and V by 10 bases; bases with no gene match: 3. Germline loops: CDR1 MNHNS, CDR2 SASEGT. This CDR3 region has 12 residues.

As to this clonotype: A read error may be the cause here, since a much bigger clone is one base away. The chain carries TRBV11-2 and TRBJ2-1; 10 nucleotides align to TRBD1. The CDR3 loop spans 15 amino acids. CDR1 and CDR2 from the germline V gene are SGHAT and FQNNGV. V shed 4 bases and J 10 bases; nucleotides not matched to a gene: 10. CDR3 sequence (DNA): TGTGCCAGCAGCTCGAGACAGGGGGCTCCCTACGAGCAGTTCTTC. Translating it yields CASSSRQGAPYEQFF.

This clonotype was counted ten times or more. The rearrangement uses TRBV6-1 and TRBJ2-1; TRBD1 aligns across 8 bases. Germline-derived CDR1 and CDR2 are MNHNS and SASEGT. This CDR3 is built from 16 residues. With V trimmed by 6 bases and J by 3 bases, 10 bases remained unmatched. The CDR3 loop reads CASSAFSGTGYNEQFF. CDR3 sequence (DNA): TGTGCCAGCAGCGCCTTCTCGGGGACAGGCTACAATGAGCAGTTCTTC.

A word on this clonotype: A far larger clone is a single base away, which makes a read error likely. For the CDR3, the DNA is TGTGCCGGCAGCTTAGATGGCACCGCAGCGACTTTCTTT. This translates into CAGSLDGTAATFF. The chain links TRBV7-2 to TRBJ1-1; no clear D gene. The CDR3 has 13 residues. Germline loops: CDR1 SGHTA, CDR2 FQGNSA.

The CDR3 protein is CASSLKAAGTIYF. CDR3 DNA sequence: TGTGCCAGCAGCCTAAAAGCGGCGGGCACCATATATTTT. The rearrangement joins TRBV12-3 or TRBV12-4 to TRBJ1-3; no reliable D call. CDR3 length: 13 amino acids. The V and J ends lost 6 bases and 9 bases respectively, with 15 bases between them.

The chain has TRBV6-2 or TRBV6-3 and TRBJ1-5; D unclear. The CDR3 runs 13 residues. Germline V gene data show CDR1 as MNHEY and CDR2 as SVGEGT. V was shortened by 6 bases and J by 9 bases, with 15 bases between the two germline ends. This CDR3 is CASRSTLVGPQHF. CDR3 in DNA: TGTGCCAGCAGGTCTACCTTGGTTGGGCCCCAGCATTTT.

This clonotype occurred a few times. The chain joins TRBV20-1 to TRBJ1-5; 8 bases line up with TRBD1. The V gene end was trimmed by 6 bases and the J gene end by 5 bases; junction bases not matched to a gene: 3. Germline lookup yields CDR1 DFQATT and CDR2 SNEGSKA (reference sequence). The CDR3 has 12 amino acids. CDR3 loop: CSAQTGDQPQHF. The CDR3 bases are TGCAGTGCCCAGACAGGGGATCAGCCCCAGCATTTT.

The table lists this clonotype with many counts. The rearrangement links TRBV20-1 to TRBJ2-5; 7 bases are shared with TRBD1. Germline V gene sequence: CDR1 DFQATT, CDR2 SNEGSKA (reference sequence). The ends lost 6 bases at V and 2 bases at J; junction bases unmatched: 3. This CDR3 is 12 amino acids long. The CDR3 nucleotides are TGCAGTGCCAAGGGACAGCAAGAGACCCAGTACTTC. Its protein product is CSAKGQQETQYF.

This clonotype was counted at least ten times. The chain uses TRBV7-2 and TRBJ1-5, with D unresolved. Germline V gene data show CDR1 as SGHTA and CDR2 as FQGNSA. Trimming removed 3 bases at V and 6 bases at J, with 9 bases between. This CDR3 comprises 13 residues. CDR3 region: CASSLTVTQPQHF. DNA of the CDR3: TGTGCCAGCAGCTTGACGGTAACTCAGCCCCAGCATTTT.

This clonotype was picked up many times. The chain links TRBV4-1 to TRBJ1-4; 9 bases map to TRBD1. Losses at the gene ends were 2 bases for V and 5 bases for J; bases not matched to a gene: 6. The CDR3 has 16 amino acids. Germline loops: CDR1 MGHRA, CDR2 YSYEKL. The CDR3 spells CASSQSSGTGNEKLFF. DNA for the CDR3: TGCGCCAGCAGCCAATCATCCGGGACAGGGAATGAAAAACTGTTTTTT.

Here the CDR3 DNA reads TGTGCCAGCAGCATGCAGGCCATTTCCTACGAGCAGTACTTC. Translating it yields CASSMQAISYEQYF. The chain carries TRBV6-2 or TRBV6-3 and TRBJ2-7, with D hard to call. V was cut by 6 bases and J by 1 base, with 13 bases left in between. Germline V gene data show CDR1 as MNHEY and CDR2 as SVGEGT. There are 14 residues in the CDR3.

This clonotype was counted many times. The J gene is TRBJ2-7, the V gene TRBV27, with a tentative D call TRBD1 (6 bases). Germline CDR1 is MNHEY and CDR2 is SMNVEV (reference sequence). Trimming stripped 1 base from V and 0 bases from J, with 13 bases between. CDR3 length equals 16 residues. This chain's CDR3 is CASSLYRDIGSYEQYF. CDR3 bases: TGTGCCAGCAGTTTATATCGGGACATAGGCTCCTACGAGCAGTACTTC.

The chain has TRBV15 and TRBJ2-1; weak D call: TRBD2 (6 bases). The germline CDR1 and CDR2 sequences are LNHNV and YYDKDF (reference sequence). With 2 bases removed from V and 10 bases from J, the gap between germline ends came to 12 bases. This CDR3 is built from 13 residues. The CDR3 DNA is TGTGCCACCAGCAGAATTCCGGGGGAAGAGCAGTTCTTC. This codes for CATSRIPGEEQFF.

This clonotype was observed many times. The genes are TRBV6-1 and TRBJ2-6; the D gene is possibly TRBD1 (5 bases). Germline CDR1 MNHNS, CDR2 SASEGT. This CDR3 has 15 amino acids. V lost 6 bases and J lost 2, with 11 bases in between. The CDR3 sequence: CASRGTGAGANVLTF. In DNA form, the CDR3 reads TGTGCCAGCAGGGGTACAGGCGCTGGGGCCAACGTCCTGACTTTC.

In this sample, this clonotype turned up many times. V is TRBV5-1 and J is TRBJ2-2; D is ambiguous. Germline V CDR1 and CDR2: SGHRS, YFSETQ. Trimming left V 3 bases short and J 0 bases short, with 9 bases between. The CDR3 spans 15 residues. The CDR3 coding sequence is TGCGCCAGCAGCTCCCGGGTCTCGAACACCGGGGAGCTGTTTTTT. It codes for CASSSRVSNTGELFF. Combining the CDR3 with reference TRBV5-1 and TRBJ2-2 gives the whole variable domain KAGVTQTPRYLIKTRGQQVTLSCSPISGHRSVSWYQQTPGQGLQFLFEYFSETQRNKGNFPGRFSGRQFSNSRSEMNVSTLELGDSALYLCASSSRVSNTGELFFGEGSRLTVL.

This clonotype was seen ten or more times. The chain links TRBV12-5 to TRBJ2-7; D might be TRBD1 (6 bases). V was trimmed by 4 bases and J by 1 base, leaving 11 bases between them. Germline V gene sequence: CDR1 LGHNT, CDR2 FRNRAP. The CDR3 consists of 14 residues. CDR3 protein: CASGSGDRSYEQYF. CDR3 sequence (DNA): TGTGCTAGTGGTTCGGGCGACAGGTCCTACGAGCAGTACTTC.

As DNA, the CDR3 is TGTGCCAGCAGCTTAGAGGCGGGGGCCTCGGCCCAGTACTTC. It specifies CASSLEAGASAQYF. The J gene is TRBJ2-5, the V gene TRBV7-9; maybe TRBD2 (7 bases). The CDR3 length is 14 residues. Germline V gene data show CDR1 as SEHNR and CDR2 as FQNEAQ (reference sequence). V lost 1 base, J lost 9 bases, and 15 bases lay in between.

This chain's CDR3 is CASSIRGTTFEQFF. For the CDR3, the DNA is TGTGCCAGTAGTATACGGGGGACTACGTTTGAGCAGTTCTTC. V gene TRBV19 combines with J gene TRBJ2-1, with TRBD2 matching over 7 bases. Germline CDR1 LNHDA, CDR2 SQIVND (reference sequence). The CDR3 length is 14 residues. Unmatched junction bases numbered 7, after V lost 2 bases and J lost 9 bases.

In this sample, this clonotype turned up many times. V is TRBV11-2 and J is TRBJ2-7, with D unclear. Germline V gives CDR1 SGHAT, CDR2 FQNNGV. CDR3 length: 11 residues. V was trimmed by 3 bases and J by 3 bases, leaving 3 bases between them. CDR3 in amino acids: CASSLVYEQYF. In DNA form, the CDR3 reads TGTGCCAGCAGCTTGGTCTACGAGCAGTACTTC.

Ten or more counts support this clonotype. The V call is TRBV6-1, the J call TRBJ1-2; D gene ambiguous. Germline V gene sequence: CDR1 MNHNS, CDR2 SASEGT. The CDR3 extends over 15 amino acids. Trimming stripped 3 bases from V and 0 bases from J, with 11 bases between. DNA for the CDR3: TGTGCCAGCAGTGAGTCGGGGAGATCTAACTATGGCTACACCTTC. It is translated as CASSESGRSNYGYTF.

The sample holds a few counts of this clonotype. This rearrangement joins TRBV6-2 or TRBV6-3 to TRBJ2-1; 9 bases agree with TRBD1. CDR1 is MNHEY and CDR2 is SVGEGT in the germline V gene. The V segment lost 6 bases and the J segment 6 bases; nucleotides outside the gene matches: 9. CDR3 length equals 15 residues. The CDR3 DNA sequence: TGTGCCAGCAGCCGCAACAGGGGGCCCGGCAATGAGCAGTTCTTC. It is translated as CASSRNRGPGNEQFF.

This clonotype has a count of ten or more. This sequence joins TRBV6-2 or TRBV6-3 and TRBJ2-3; 8 bases are shared with TRBD2. Germline V gene sequence: CDR1 MNHEY, CDR2 SVGEGT. V gave up 6 bases and J gave up 6 bases; unmatched junction bases: 8. This CDR3 region has 14 residues. The CDR3 sequence is CASRAGGPHDTQYF. DNA for the CDR3: TGTGCCAGCAGGGCGGGGGGCCCCCATGATACGCAGTATTTT.

J is TRBJ2-1 and V is TRBV20-1, with TRBD1 identical over 8 bases. CDR1 and CDR2 (germline): DFQATT, SNEGSKA (reference sequence). This CDR3 is built from 16 residues. Germline trimming cut 3 bases from V and 4 bases from J; bases unmatched to any gene: 11. This CDR3 is CSARLAGGEPYNEQFF. The CDR3 nucleotides read TGCAGTGCTAGGCTGGCAGGGGGCGAACCTTACAATGAGCAGTTCTTC.

Only a few counts were recorded for this clonotype. This chain joins TRBV29-1 and TRBJ2-2, with a weak D call TRBD1 (6 bases). This CDR3 comprises 16 residues. Germline CDR1 and CDR2: SQVTM and ANQGSEA. Trimming cost V 1 base and J 0 bases, with 12 bases left between them. The chain's CDR3 is CSVEVMTGANTGELFF. The CDR3, as DNA: TGCAGCGTTGAAGTGATGACAGGTGCGAACACCGGGGAGCTGTTTTTT.

The sample holds many counts of this clonotype. This sequence joins TRBV20-1 and TRBJ1-5, with a possible D match to TRBD1 (5 bases). The CDR3 loop spans 13 amino acids. From germline, CDR1 is DFQATT and CDR2 SNEGSKA (reference sequence). Trimming cost V 7 bases and J 2 bases, with 12 bases left between them. Here the CDR3 reads CSGRGQGNQPQHF. The CDR3 coding sequence is TGCAGTGGGAGGGGTCAAGGCAATCAGCCCCAGCATTTT.

This clonotype was recorded at least ten times. The V and J genes are TRBV3-1 and TRBJ2-7; D unclear. CDR3 length: 13 residues. Trimming took off 4 bases at V and 2 bases at J, with 9 bases between the two ends. Germline CDR1 LGHDT, CDR2 YNNKEL (reference sequence). This CDR3 is CASSPTSAYEQYF. The CDR3 DNA reads as TGTGCCAGCAGCCCTACTTCCGCCTACGAGCAGTACTTC.

This clonotype was seen many times. The chain employs TRBV20-1 and TRBJ1-2; D possibly corresponds to TRBD1 (5 bases). Germline lookup yields CDR1 DFQATT and CDR2 SNEGSKA (reference sequence). The CDR3 runs 15 residues. The V gene lost 0 bases and the J gene lost 5 bases, with 16 bases spanning the gap. This chain's CDR3 is CSARESGTAGYGYTF. The CDR3 DNA is TGCAGTGCTAGAGAAAGCGGGACGGCGGGTTATGGCTACACCTTC.

This clonotype appeared a few times. This could be a read error, since a much larger clone is one nucleotide away. This chain connects TRBV6-5 to TRBJ1-5; possible D gene TRBD1, 5 bases. This CDR3 is 19 amino acids long. Per the germline V gene, CDR1 is MNHEY and CDR2 is SVGAGI. CDR3 protein: CAGSYGTGTPTRSNQPQHF. The CDR3 DNA sequence: TGTGCCGGCAGTTACGGGACCGGGACCCCAACGCGGAGCAATCAGCCCCAGCATTTT.

This clonotype showed up many times. J is TRBJ1-1 and V is TRBV10-3; 7 positions match TRBD1. Germline CDR1 reads ENHRY; CDR2 reads SYGVKD. The CDR3 spans 16 residues. Trimming removed 3 bases from V and 5 bases from J; junction bases left unmatched: 12. The CDR3 spells CAISDPPDRVGTEAFF. The CDR3 DNA reads as TGTGCCATCAGTGACCCCCCCGACAGGGTAGGGACTGAAGCTTTCTTT.

This clonotype showed up many times. This chain joins TRBV4-1 and TRBJ1-4, with D possibly being TRBD1 (5 bases). In germline, CDR1 is MGHRA, CDR2 YSYEKL. The ends were cut back, 2 bases at V and 7 bases at J, with 17 bases in the middle. This CDR3 is 16 amino acids long. CDR3 coding DNA: TGCGCCAGCAGCCAAACCGACCGGGACCTCGTTGAAAAACTGTTTTTT. Amino acid sequence: CASSQTDRDLVEKLFF.

This clonotype showed up many times. This chain connects TRBV2 to TRBJ2-2; no reliable D call. Per germline, CDR1 SNHLY and CDR2 FYNNEI. V was shortened by 6 bases and J by 8 bases, with 4 bases between the two germline ends. This CDR3 is built from 10 residues. This CDR3 is CASRAGELFF. CDR3 DNA: TGTGCCAGCAGGGCAGGGGAGCTGTTTTTT.